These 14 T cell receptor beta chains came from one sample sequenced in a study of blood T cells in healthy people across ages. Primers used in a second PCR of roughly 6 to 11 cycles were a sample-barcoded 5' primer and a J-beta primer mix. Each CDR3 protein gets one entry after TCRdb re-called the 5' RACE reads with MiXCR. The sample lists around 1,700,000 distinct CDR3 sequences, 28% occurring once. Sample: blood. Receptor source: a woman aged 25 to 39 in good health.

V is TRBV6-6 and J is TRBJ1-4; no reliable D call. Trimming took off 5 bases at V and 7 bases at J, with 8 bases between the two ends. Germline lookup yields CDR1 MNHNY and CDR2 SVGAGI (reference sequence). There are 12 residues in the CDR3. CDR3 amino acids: CASSSAGEKLFF. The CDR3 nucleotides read TGTGCCAGCAGTAGCGCGGGTGAAAAACTGTTTTTT.

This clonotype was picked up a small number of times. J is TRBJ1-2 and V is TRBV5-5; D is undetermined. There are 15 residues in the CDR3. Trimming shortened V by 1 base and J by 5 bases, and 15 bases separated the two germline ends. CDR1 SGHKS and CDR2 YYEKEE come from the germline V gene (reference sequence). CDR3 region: CASSLSMSGNYGYTF. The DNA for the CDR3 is TGTGCCAGCAGCTTGTCGATGTCCGGGAATTATGGCTACACCTTC.

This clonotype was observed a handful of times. Here the CDR3 DNA reads TGTGCCAGCAGTTTAACAGGGAGGCACGAGCAGTACTTC. It is translated as CASSLTGRHEQYF. The chain links TRBV28 to TRBJ2-7; D is possibly TRBD1 or TRBD2 (6 bases each). The CDR3 is 13 amino acids. Germline loops: CDR1 MDHEN, CDR2 SYDVKM. The V gene lost 2 bases and the J gene lost 5 bases, with 10 bases spanning the gap.

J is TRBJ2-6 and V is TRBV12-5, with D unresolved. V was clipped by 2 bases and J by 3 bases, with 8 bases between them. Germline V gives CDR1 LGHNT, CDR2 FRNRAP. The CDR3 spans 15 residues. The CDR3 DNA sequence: TGTGCTAGTGGTTTGTCTAGTGTTGGGGCCAACGTCCTGACTTTC. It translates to CASGLSSVGANVLTF.

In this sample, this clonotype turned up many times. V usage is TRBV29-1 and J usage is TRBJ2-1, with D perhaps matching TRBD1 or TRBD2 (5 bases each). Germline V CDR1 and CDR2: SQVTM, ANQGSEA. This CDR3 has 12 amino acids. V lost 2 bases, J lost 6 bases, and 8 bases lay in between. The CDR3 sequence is CSVESGPNEQFF. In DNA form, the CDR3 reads TGCAGCGTTGAATCGGGGCCCAATGAGCAGTTCTTC.

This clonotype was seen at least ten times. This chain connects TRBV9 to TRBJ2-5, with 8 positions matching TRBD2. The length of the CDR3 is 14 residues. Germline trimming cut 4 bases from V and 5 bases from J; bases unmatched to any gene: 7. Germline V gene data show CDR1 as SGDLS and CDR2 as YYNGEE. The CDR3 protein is CASSPTGGHETQYF. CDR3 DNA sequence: TGTGCCAGCAGCCCGACGGGGGGGCACGAGACCCAGTACTTC.

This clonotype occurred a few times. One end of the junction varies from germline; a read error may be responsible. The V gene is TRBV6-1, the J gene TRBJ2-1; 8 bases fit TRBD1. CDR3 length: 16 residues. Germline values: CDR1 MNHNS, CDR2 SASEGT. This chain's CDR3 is CASRPFRDRSFNEQFF. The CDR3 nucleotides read TGTGCCAGCAGACCGTTCCGGGACAGGTCCTTCAATGAGCAGTTCTTC.

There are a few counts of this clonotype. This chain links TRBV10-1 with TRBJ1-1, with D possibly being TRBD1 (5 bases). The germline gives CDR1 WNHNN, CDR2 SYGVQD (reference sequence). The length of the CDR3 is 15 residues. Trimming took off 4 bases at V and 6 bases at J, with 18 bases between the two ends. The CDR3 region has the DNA TGCGCCAGCAGTGGCGAACAGGCTGGGCATGCTGAAGCTTTCTTT. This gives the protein CASSGEQAGHAEAFF.

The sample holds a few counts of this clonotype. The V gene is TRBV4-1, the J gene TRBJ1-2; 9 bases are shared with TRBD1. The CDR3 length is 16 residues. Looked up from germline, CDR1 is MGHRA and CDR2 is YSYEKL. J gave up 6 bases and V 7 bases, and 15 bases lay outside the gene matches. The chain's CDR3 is CASKQSHAGTGNGYTF. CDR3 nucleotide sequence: TGCGCCAGCAAACAAAGTCATGCCGGGACAGGGAATGGCTACACCTTC.

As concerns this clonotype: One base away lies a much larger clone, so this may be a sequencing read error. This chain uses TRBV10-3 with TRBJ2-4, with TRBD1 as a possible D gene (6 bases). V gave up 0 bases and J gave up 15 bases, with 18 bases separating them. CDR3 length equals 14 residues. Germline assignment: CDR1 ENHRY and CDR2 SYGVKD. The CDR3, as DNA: TGTGCCATCAGTGAGTCGCGACAGGCCTACGAGCGGTACTTC. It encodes CAISESRQAYERYF.

The DNA for the CDR3 is TGCAGTGCTAGAGATATGAGGTCTGGTGAGCAGTACTTC. This encodes CSARDMRSGEQYF. The chain joins TRBV20-1 to TRBJ2-7; D call uncertain. The CDR3 length is 13 residues. Trimming took 0 bases from V and 7 from J, leaving 13 bases between them. Germline loops: CDR1 DFQATT, CDR2 SNEGSKA (reference sequence).

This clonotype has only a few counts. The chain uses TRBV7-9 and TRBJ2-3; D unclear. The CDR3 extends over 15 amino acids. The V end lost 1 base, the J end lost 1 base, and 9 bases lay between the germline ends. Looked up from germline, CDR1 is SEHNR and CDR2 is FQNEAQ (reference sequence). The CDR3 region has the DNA TGTGCCAGCAGCTTAGTGGTAGGACGCACAGATACGCAGTATTTT. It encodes CASSLVVGRTDTQYF.

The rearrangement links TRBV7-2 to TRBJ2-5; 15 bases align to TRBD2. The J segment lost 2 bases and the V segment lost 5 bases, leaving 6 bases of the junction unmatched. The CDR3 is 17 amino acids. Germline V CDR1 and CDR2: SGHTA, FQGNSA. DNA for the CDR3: TGTGCCAGCAGCGGAGGACTAGCGGGAGGGCATCAAGAGACCCAGTACTTC. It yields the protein CASSGGLAGGHQETQYF.

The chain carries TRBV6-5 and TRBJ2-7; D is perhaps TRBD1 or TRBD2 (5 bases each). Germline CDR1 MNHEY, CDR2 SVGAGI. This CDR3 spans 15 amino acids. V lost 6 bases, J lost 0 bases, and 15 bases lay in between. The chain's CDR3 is CASSTRDGRSYEQYF. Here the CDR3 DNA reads TGTGCCAGCAGCACTCGGGACGGCCGCTCCTACGAGCAGTACTTC.